This paragraph covers one TCR beta chain sequence. This clonotype was observed at least ten times. The clone's antigen remains unknown. One base away there is no much larger clone; base qualities are not given. The data were obtained in a study of neurological immune-mediated disorders (dated by TCRdb to between 2018 and 2021). Notes on the research overall: Using UMI-based sequencing, the study compared peripheral blood TCR-beta repertoires from patients with HTLV-I-associated myelopathy (HAM/TSP), patients with multiple sclerosis, and healthy controls. The approximately 110 TCR-beta libraries covered PBMC samples along with longitudinal samples, technical triplicates, and paired sorted CD4+ and CD8+ T-cell subsets. Of the 65 to 70 subjects in the cohort, around 15 were HAM/TSP patients, about 34 were multiple sclerosis patients, and some 20 were healthy controls. Overall study outcomes, separate from this receptor: TCR clonal expansion was greatest in HAM/TSP patients and smallest in MS patients, who ranked below even healthy controls. No identical CDR3 amino acid sequences were shared among expanded clones across subjects, suggesting private TCR-beta repertoires in all groups.

cDNA synthesis used template-switch 5'RACE with a primer carrying a 10-nucleotide random unique molecular identifier tagging each TCR transcript. Every sequencing run covered 15-18 subjects and yielded more than 200 million TCR-beta sequences. Total RNA was extracted with the RNeasy kit. TCR-beta VDJ regions were amplified with primers for the TCR constant region and the 5'RACE anchor, using the KAPA Real-time Library Amplification kit. A first PCR added sample indexes and Illumina adaptors, after which a second PCR increased the library yield. The roughly 650 bp TCR product was size-selected on a 2% E-gel SizeSelection system after Ampure bead purification. Before pooling, libraries had their quality checked on a Bioanalyzer, their concentration measured with Qubit, and their quantity determined with the Kapa Library Quantification kit. Paired-end 2 x 150 bp sequencing of the libraries was performed on an Illumina HiSeq 2500. To increase sequence diversity, about 25-31% phiX was spiked into each library pool. In the authors' own workflow: Quality-filtered reads were processed with the UMI-based MiGEC pipeline, and over 80% of raw TCR sequences were removed by the MiGEC pipeline during error correction. VDJ genes were aligned to IMGT germline references, and clonotypes were defined by unique CDR3 amino acid sequence plus V-J genes. VDJtools evaluated clonal expansion, Shannon diversity and CDR3 relatedness (CalcPairwiseDistances, ClusterSamples); CLCbio workbench built phylogenetic trees. Using coefficient-of-variation modelling across technical triplicates, the study counted a clone as expanded if it had at least 8 unique UMIs. TCRdb applied fastp at Q25 and MiXCR to the public reads, then kept only in-frame beta chains. For every CDR3 protein sequence, its rows merge into one entry that carries the most common genes and DNA. These V and J calls are TCRdb output, not the study's own analysis. Within this sample are 20,000 or so distinct CDR3 sequences, with approximately 7.8% of them counted one time only. The ten largest clones take up around 17% of the sample.

For sorted-subset TCR libraries, some 1 million sorted CD4+ or CD8+ T cells were used. PBMCs were separated from peripheral blood using Ficoll-Hypaque density gradient centrifugation and then cryopreserved in liquid nitrogen. Paired sorted CD4+ and CD8+ subsets came from healthy controls, HAM/TSP patients and MS patients. The receptor's source is a woman aged 30 to 39 with HTLV-1-associated myelopathy (HAM/TSP). Sequenced input: CD8+ T cells from blood.

DNA sequence: TGCGCCAGCAGCTTATTGCAAGCCCGGAACACTGAAGCTTTCTTT. Protein translation: CASSLLQARNTEAFF. The chain joins TRBV5-1 to TRBJ1-1; the D gene cannot be named for sure. The CDR3 covers 15 residues, taking in both the cysteine and the phenylalanine. Solely the CDR3 DNA is kept, with 45 bases framed from the first base. Relative to germline, V is 2 bases shorter and J is 1 base shorter, with 12 bases between their ends. The germline V gene yields SGHRS for CDR1 and YFSETQ for CDR2. Supplemented by the reference TRBV5-1 and TRBJ1-1 proteins around the CDR3, the complete variable domain is KAGVTQTPRYLIKTRGQQVTLSCSPISGHRSVSWYQQTPGQGLQFLFEYFSETQRNKGNFPGRFSGRQFSNSRSEMNVSTLELGDSALYLCASSLLQARNTEAFFGQGTRLTVV.